This TCR beta chain was captured by sequencing in a study of blood T cell repertoires in COVID-19. Whole-study context: Whether acute or convalescent, the COVID-19 samples came from the United States, Italy and Spain. Nucleic acid was either cDNA or gDNA, and it came from T cells, B-cell-depleted T cells, or PBMCs.

Authors' analysis steps: The authors estimated nucleated cell counts from reference gene primer amplification. The table came from immunoSEQ multiplex PCR; TCRdb's copy has only in-frame clones and leaves some out. V and J calls and clone size are as listed in that table; D and trimming were resolved from the DNA. This table holds around 200,000 clones, less than 90% found once. This CDR3 region has 14 residues. Germline assignment: CDR1 MGHDK and CDR2 SYGVNS. Trimming cost V 4 bases and J 2 bases; bases outside gene matches: 4. This clone was picked up one time. The material sequenced was peripheral blood. The V call is TRBV25-1, the J call TRBJ1-2; 7 bases map to TRBD1. The source is a woman in her forties with acute or convalescent COVID-19. DNA for the CDR3: TGTGCCAGCAGTGGGGACAGAGCGAACTATGGCTACACCTTC. It is translated as CASSGDRANYGYTF.